These T cell receptor beta chains were read from a single sample in a study of technical replicates of blood from a handful of donors. TCRdb keeps only in-frame clones here, not all; method: immunoSEQ multiplex PCR. Of about 75,000 clones in the sample, approximately 90% are singletons; the top ten hold 4.7%. Specimen: PBMCs. These receptors came from a human donor in good health. Some clones in this sample may be carry-over from other donors' samples. Each CDR3 is given with its conserved first and last residue. Fields, in order: D gene, clone size, J gene, V gene, CDR3 length, CDR3 DNA, CDR3 protein. A D gene is named only where the DNA matches it firmly. Clone size, where shown, is once, few, many, or a class for clones that have expanded.

D: TRBD2; size: -; J: TRBJ2-5; V: TRBV5-1; length: 17; DNA: TGCGCCAGCAGCTTGGGACTAGCGGGGGGGCCGGTAGAGACCCAGTACTTC; CDR3: CASSLGLAGGPVETQYF
D: TRBD2; size: -; J: TRBJ2-5; V: TRBV7-2; length: 15; DNA: TGTGCCAGCAGATCACTAGCGGGTGGGGGAGAGACCCAGTACTTC; CDR3: CASRSLAGGGETQYF
D: TRBD2; size: few; J: TRBJ2-1; V: TRBV14; length: 16; DNA: TGTGCCAGCAGCCAACAACTAGCGGGAGCCTACAATGAGCAGTTCTTC; CDR3: CASSQQLAGAYNEQFF
D: -; size: -; J: TRBJ1-1; V: TRBV7-9; length: 13; DNA: TGTGCCAGCAGCTTACCCGGGGGCACTGAAGCTTTCTTT; CDR3: CASSLPGGTEAFF
D: -; size: -; J: TRBJ1-1; V: TRBV4-2; length: 14; DNA: TGTGCCAGCAGCCAAAGAGGCCAAAGCCCTGAAGCTTTCTTT; CDR3: CASSQRGQSPEAFF
D: TRBD1; size: -; J: TRBJ2-7; V: TRBV19; length: 15; DNA: TGTGCCAGTAGTATGACCGGGACAGGTTTCTACGAGCAGTACTTC; CDR3: CASSMTGTGFYEQYF
D: -; size: once; J: TRBJ1-2; V: TRBV7-2; length: 13; DNA: TGTGCCAGCAGCTCCTGGATCCTGGAGGGCTACACCTTC; CDR3: CASSSWILEGYTF
D: -; size: -; J: TRBJ2-1; V: TRBV28; length: 15; DNA: TGTGCCAGCAGTTTGTCTGAAGAGGGAGCCAATGAGCAGTTCTTC; CDR3: CASSLSEEGANEQFF
D: -; size: -; J: TRBJ2-1; V: TRBV6-6; length: 14; DNA: TGTGCCAGCAGTTACGAGTTGCCCCACAATGAGCAGTTCTTC; CDR3: CASSYELPHNEQFF
D: TRBD1; size: -; J: TRBJ2-7; V: TRBV6-5; length: 15; DNA: TGTGCCAGCACCAAGGGACAGGGGGGCCCCTACGAGCAGTACTTC; CDR3: CASTKGQGGPYEQYF
D: -; size: -; J: TRBJ2-3; V: TRBV5-1; length: 13; DNA: TGCGCCAGCAGCCTAACGACAGGCGGGCATTGGTATTTT; CDR3: CASSLTTGGHWYF
D: TRBD1; size: -; J: TRBJ1-2; V: TRBV6-6; length: 15; DNA: TGTGCCAGCAGTTACCAGGACAGGGTCGTCTATGGCTACACCTTC; CDR3: CASSYQDRVVYGYTF
D: TRBD2; size: -; J: TRBJ2-1; V: TRBV5-8; length: 15; DNA: TGTGCCAGCCTGAAGGGGACTAGCAGATACAATGAGCAGTTCTTC; CDR3: CASLKGTSRYNEQFF
D: -; size: -; J: TRBJ2-7; V: TRBV11-2; length: 15; DNA: TGTGCCAGCAGCTTAGGGTTTGCAGGGAATGCTGAGCAGTACTTC; CDR3: CASSLGFAGNAEQYF
D: -; size: -; J: TRBJ2-2; V: TRBV15; length: 13; DNA: TGTGCCACCAGCGTAGAAAATGCCGGGGAGCTGTTTTTT; CDR3: CATSVENAGELFF
D: TRBD2; size: -; J: TRBJ2-1; V: TRBV12-5; length: 18; DNA: TGTGCTAGTGGTTTGGTAGTTACTAGCGGTACGCAGTACAATGAGCAGTTCTTC; CDR3: CASGLVVTSGTQYNEQFF
D: -; size: -; J: TRBJ1-3; V: TRBV7-8; length: 16; DNA: TGTGCCAGCAGCTTAGCTGCAGGCTACTCTGGAAACACCATATATTTT; CDR3: CASSLAAGYSGNTIYF
D: -; size: -; J: TRBJ2-5; V: TRBV5-1; length: 14; DNA: TGCGCCAGCAGCTTGGGGCAGGGGTTAGAGACCCAGTACTTC; CDR3: CASSLGQGLETQYF
D: -; size: -; J: TRBJ2-5; V: TRBV6-1; length: 14; DNA: TGTGCCAGCAGTGTTAGGACAATGGGAGAGACCCAGTACTTC; CDR3: CASSVRTMGETQYF
D: -; size: -; J: TRBJ1-4; V: TRBV25-1; length: 14; DNA: TGTGCCAGCTCGATCGCAGGGATGAATGAAAAACTGTTTTTT; CDR3: CASSIAGMNEKLFF
D: -; size: -; J: TRBJ1-1; V: TRBV10-3; length: 19; DNA: TGTGCCATCAGAGCCCAAGGAATGGACAGCGATGGAAGGTTAGGCGGAGCTTTCTTT; CDR3: CAIRAQGMDSDGRLGGAFF
D: TRBD1; size: -; J: TRBJ2-4; V: TRBV2; length: 14; DNA: TGTGCCAGCACCCGAACAGGGGGTGGAAACATTCAGTACTTC; CDR3: CASTRTGGGNIQYF
D: TRBD1; size: -; J: TRBJ1-5; V: TRBV18; length: 15; DNA: TGTGCCAGCTCGGAAGGACAGGGTGTGGGTCAGCCCCAGCATTTT; CDR3: CASSEGQGVGQPQHF
D: TRBD2; size: -; J: TRBJ2-7; V: TRBV4-1; length: 15; DNA: TGCGCCAGCAGCCAAGAGGGACTAGCGGTATCGGAGCAGTACTTC; CDR3: CASSQEGLAVSEQYF
D: -; size: -; J: TRBJ1-1; V: TRBV7-6; length: 16; DNA: TGTGCCAGCAGCTTAAACGCCGGCAGGGGGAACACTGAAGCTTTCTTT; CDR3: CASSLNAGRGNTEAFF
D: -; size: -; J: TRBJ2-3; V: TRBV7-9; length: 14; DNA: TGTGCCAGCAGCTTAGTCGGTCGGGGAGATACGCAGTATTTT; CDR3: CASSLVGRGDTQYF
D: -; size: once; J: TRBJ2-5; V: TRBV27; length: 16; DNA: TGTGCCAGCAGTTTACCCGGCGGGCGTCACCAAGAGACCCAGTACTTC; CDR3: CASSLPGGRHQETQYF
D: -; size: -; J: TRBJ1-6; V: TRBV7-9; length: 17; DNA: TGTGCCAGCAGCTCAGGCCCCGGGGAGAACGAGAATTCACCCCTCCACTTT; CDR3: CASSSGPGENENSPLHF
D: -; size: -; J: TRBJ1-2; V: TRBV18; length: 14; DNA: TGTGCCAGCTCACCGAGCAGGGAGGGCTATGGCTACACCTTC; CDR3: CASSPSREGYGYTF
D: -; size: -; J: TRBJ2-7; V: TRBV6-6; length: 14; DNA: TGTGCCAGCAGTTCCCCCGCGGGTTCCTACGAGCAGTACTTC; CDR3: CASSSPAGSYEQYF
D: -; size: -; J: TRBJ2-1; V: TRBV6-5; length: 14; DNA: TGTGCCAGCAGTGCAGGTGGGGGAGGGGGTGAGCAGTTCTTC; CDR3: CASSAGGGGGEQFF
D: -; size: -; J: TRBJ2-1; V: TRBV19; length: 16; DNA: TGTGCCAGTACCCCCGCCTGGGCGGGACCCTACAATGAGCAGTTCTTC; CDR3: CASTPAWAGPYNEQFF
D: -; size: -; J: TRBJ1-5; V: TRBV6-1; length: 12; DNA: TGTGCCAGCAGTCATAGCAATCAGCCCCAGCATTTT; CDR3: CASSHSNQPQHF
D: -; size: -; J: TRBJ1-2; V: TRBV14; length: 12; DNA: TGTGCCAGCAGCCAATCGAGCTATGGCTACACCTTC; CDR3: CASSQSSYGYTF
D: TRBD2; size: -; J: TRBJ2-1; V: TRBV5-6; length: 17; DNA: TGTGCCAGCAGCCCGGATCTAGCGGGGAGCTCCTACAATGAGCAGTTCTTC; CDR3: CASSPDLAGSSYNEQFF
D: -; size: -; J: TRBJ2-7; V: TRBV4-1; length: 16; DNA: TGCGCCAGCAGCCAAGATCGACAGACAAGAAGTTACGAGCAGTACTTC; CDR3: CASSQDRQTRSYEQYF
D: TRBD2; size: -; J: TRBJ2-1; V: TRBV19; length: 17; DNA: TGTGCCAGTAGTTTCTGGGCGGGGGTGAGCTCCTACAATGAGCAGTTCTTC; CDR3: CASSFWAGVSSYNEQFF